This T cell receptor beta chain was observed in a study of T cell clonality in common variable immunodeficiency. Each donor provided about 5 to 9 ml of heparinized whole blood. Whole-study results and caveats: Fewer deletions and N-nucleotide insertions were reportedly seen in common variable immunodeficiency TCR beta sequences. CVID subjects shared fewer TCRbeta clones than healthy controls did.

This clone was recorded a few times. No antigen is known for it. Read data end 3 residues before the CDR3 end; the end is taken from the germline J gene. The V segment lost 5 bases and the J segment 4 bases; nucleotides outside the gene matches: 9. CDR1 SGHVS and CDR2 FNYEAQ come from the germline V gene. The CDR3 spans 16 residues. Sequencing was performed with immunoSEQ multiplex PCR; in TCRdb, only in-frame clones are kept and a portion is missing. The sample shows some 14,000 clones, none of them appearing just once. V usage is TRBV7-6 and J usage is TRBJ2-5; TRBD2 agrees at 11 bases. The TCR comes from a human donor with common variable immunodeficiency. The sample was peripheral blood mononuclear cells. CDR3 loop: CASSLLAGGPRETQYF. The part of the CDR3 DNA that was read is TGTGCCAGCAGCCTTTTAGCGGGGGGGCCGAGAGAGACC.